These 2 T cell receptor beta chains share one sample of origin, sequenced in a study of OX40 agonist ivuxolimab in advanced cancers. Sequencing used immunoSEQ multiplex PCR; TCRdb keeps in-frame clones, though not all of them. This sample carries more than 100,000 clones, around nine tenths of them seen once, and the ten largest clones take 1.1%. The starting material was CD4+ or CD8+ T cells sorted from blood, obtained in a trial of the OX40 agonist ivuxolimab. These receptors originate from an adult with an advanced solid tumor such as melanoma, head and neck, liver or kidney cancer.

This chain connects TRBV4-2 to TRBJ2-2; tentatively, D is TRBD2 (6 bases). CDR1 is LGHNA and CDR2 is YNFKEQ in the germline V gene. This CDR3 is built from 16 residues. Trimming took off 4 bases at V and 0 bases at J, with 12 bases between the two ends. The CDR3 DNA reads as TGTGCCAGCAGCCCCCGGGAGCGAACGAACACCGGGGAGCTGTTTTTT. Amino acid sequence: CASSPRERTNTGELFF.

J is TRBJ1-1 and V is TRBV4-1; tentative D call: TRBD1 (6 bases). Trimming pared 1 base from V and 5 bases from J, leaving 14 bases between. The CDR3 is 15 residues long. Germline V gene data show CDR1 as MGHRA and CDR2 as YSYEKL. CDR3 in amino acids: CASSQGWRGETEAFF. CDR3 sequence (DNA): TGCGCCAGCAGCCAAGGCTGGAGGGGGGAGACTGAAGCTTTCTTT.